A single T cell receptor (beta chain) is shown here with its context. The record originates from a study of blood T cells in healthy people across ages. The use of a sample-barcoded 5' primer and a J-beta primer mix characterized a second PCR of 7 to 11 cycles. One entry per CDR3 protein, called by TCRdb with MiXCR from the 5' RACE reads. The sample has hundreds of thousands of distinct CDR3 sequences, around 43% seen once. From germline, CDR1 is SEHNR and CDR2 FQNEAQ (reference sequence). V was shortened by 4 bases and J by 3 bases, with 11 bases between the two germline ends. The CDR3 contains 14 residues.

This chain joins TRBV7-9 and TRBJ2-3, with a weak D call TRBD1 (6 bases). This receptor was taken from a man in his fifties or sixties in good health. Specimen: blood. The CDR3 DNA reads as TGTGCCAGCAGCTCGGACAGTTGGACAGATACGCAGTATTTT. Residues: CASSSDSWTDTQYF.